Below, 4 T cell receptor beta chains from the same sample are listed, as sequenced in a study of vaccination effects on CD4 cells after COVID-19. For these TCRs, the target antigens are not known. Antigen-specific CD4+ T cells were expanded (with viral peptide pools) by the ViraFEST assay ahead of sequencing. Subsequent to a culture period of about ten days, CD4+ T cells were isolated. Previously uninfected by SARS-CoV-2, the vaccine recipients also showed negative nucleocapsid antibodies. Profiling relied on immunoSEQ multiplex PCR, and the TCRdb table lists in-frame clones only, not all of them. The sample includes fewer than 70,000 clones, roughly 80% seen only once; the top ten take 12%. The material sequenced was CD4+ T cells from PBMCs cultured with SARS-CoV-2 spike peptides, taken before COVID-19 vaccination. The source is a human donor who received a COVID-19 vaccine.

CDR3 sequence (DNA): TGTGCCAGCAGTGATACTCGGACAGGGCTCTACTCTGGGGCCAACGTCCTGACTTTC. Its translation is CASSDTRTGLYSGANVLTF. The chain links TRBV6-1 to TRBJ2-6; 8 bases align to TRBD1. CDR1 and CDR2 from the germline V gene are MNHNS and SASEGT. V lost 3 bases and J lost 0; bases outside the gene matches: 10. CDR3 length: 19 amino acids.

CDR3 region: CATSRDRTGVGYTF. In nucleotides, the CDR3 is TGTGCCACCAGCAGAGATAGGACAGGGGTTGGCTACACCTTC. The chain has TRBV15 and TRBJ1-2; TRBD1 agrees at 9 bases. Germline V CDR1 and CDR2: LNHNV, YYDKDF (reference sequence). The trim removed 0 bases at V and 7 bases at J, leaving 3 bases unmatched. The CDR3 consists of 14 residues.

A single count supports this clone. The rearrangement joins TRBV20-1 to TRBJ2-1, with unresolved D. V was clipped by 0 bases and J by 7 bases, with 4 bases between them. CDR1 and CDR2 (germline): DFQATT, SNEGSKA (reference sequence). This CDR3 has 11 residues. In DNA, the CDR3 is TGCAGTGCTAGAGATCCTAATGAGCAGTTCTTC. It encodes CSARDPNEQFF.

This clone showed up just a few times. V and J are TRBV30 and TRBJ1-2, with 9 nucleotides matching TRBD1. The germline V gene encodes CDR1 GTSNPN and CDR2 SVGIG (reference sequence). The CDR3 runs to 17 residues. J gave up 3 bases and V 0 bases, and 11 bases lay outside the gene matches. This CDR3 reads CAWSVGDRAPNDYGYTF. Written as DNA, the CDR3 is TGTGCCTGGAGTGTGGGGGACAGGGCCCCCAACGACTATGGCTACACCTTC.